This T cell receptor (beta chain) was obtained from a study of CD8 T cells in ankylosing spondylitis. MiXCR, run by TCRdb on the 5' RACE reads, gives a single entry per CDR3 protein. The sample has 220,000 or so distinct CDR3 sequences, 18% seen once. Study observations and caveats: What appeared characteristic of ankylosing spondylitis blood was a TCR beta motif of fewer than ten highly homologous variants. Disease-linked clones had a CD8+ phenotype and relatively low frequency in peripheral blood.

On this clonotype itself: The antigen is not known.

Looked up from germline, CDR1 is SGDLS and CDR2 is YYNGEE. The CDR3 has 12 residues. Between the trimmed V and J ends, which lost 0 bases and 4 bases, there was a span of 4 bases. The clonotype comes from a male donor with ankylosing spondylitis. Sequencing input: blood, either unsorted or a sorted T cell fraction (not recorded which). V usage is TRBV9 and J usage is TRBJ1-2; D ambiguous. CDR3 DNA: TGTGCCAGCAGCGTAGGGGGCTATGGCTACACCTTC. Amino acids: CASSVGGYGYTF.